This record covers a single T cell receptor beta chain. Its specificity is not known. This sample is part of a study of cytomegalovirus exposure and HLA in healthy donors. Study as a whole: The 90 to 150 validation repertoires matched the roughly 700 first-cohort repertoires in platform, a later analysis reported.

Notes on the study in general: Associated with cytomegalovirus, according to the listing, were fewer than 200 TCR beta chains. Using the classifier, cytomegalovirus status was reportedly diagnosed with high specificity and sensitivity. The finding came from a later analysis; first-cohort TCR clusters tended to co-occur in the roughly 110 validation repertoires.

The repertoire was sequenced with immunoSEQ multiplex PCR; TCRdb's copy has only in-frame clones and lacks some. The sample carries approximately 150,000 clones, around nine tenths recorded once. The CDR3 is made up of 13 amino acids. V was pared by 5 bases and J by 7 bases, with 11 bases between. Looked up from germline, CDR1 is MNHEY and CDR2 is SVGAGI. This TCR was recovered from a woman aged 25 to 39 in good health and CMV-seronegative. Sequenced: PBMCs. The rearrangement links TRBV6-5 to TRBJ1-4; D uncertain. The CDR3 DNA sequence: TGTGCCAGCAGTCCCAAAGTACTTGAAAAACTGTTTTTT. Translated, it gives CASSPKVLEKLFF.